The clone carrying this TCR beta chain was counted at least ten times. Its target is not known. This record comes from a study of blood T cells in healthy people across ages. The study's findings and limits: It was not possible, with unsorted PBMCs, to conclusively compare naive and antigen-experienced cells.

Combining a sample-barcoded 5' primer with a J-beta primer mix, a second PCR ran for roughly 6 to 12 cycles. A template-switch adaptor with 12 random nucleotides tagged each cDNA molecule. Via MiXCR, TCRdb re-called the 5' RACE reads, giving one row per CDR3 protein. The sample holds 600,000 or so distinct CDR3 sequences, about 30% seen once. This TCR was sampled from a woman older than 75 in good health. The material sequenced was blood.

DNA for the CDR3: TGTGCCAGCAGTATGGGACTAGCGGGGGACAATGAGCAGTTCTTC. It specifies CASSMGLAGDNEQFF. This rearrangement joins TRBV12-3 or TRBV12-4 to TRBJ2-1, with 14 positions matching TRBD2. Trimming removed 5 bases from V and 5 bases from J; junction bases left unmatched: 2. The CDR3 is made up of 15 amino acids.